This is a list of T cell receptor beta chains from one sample in a study of blood T cell repertoires in COVID-19. Here immunoSEQ multiplex PCR was the method, and the copy in TCRdb shows in-frame clones only, minus some. The sample includes around 180,000 clones, approximately 85% of them seen just once. What was sequenced was peripheral blood. The receptors come from a woman older than 75 with acute or convalescent COVID-19. Both conserved end residues are part of each CDR3. D genes are given only for firm matches.

D | J | V | CDR3 | DNA
TRBD2 | TRBJ2-2 | TRBV7-2 | CASSLLAGANTGELFF | TGTGCCAGCAGCCTACTAGCGGGGGCGAACACCGGGGAGCTGTTTTTT
NA | TRBJ1-1 | TRBV19 | CASSIQGPLEAFF | TGTGCCAGTAGTATCCAGGGCCCCTTGGAAGCTTTCTTT
NA | TRBJ1-5 | TRBV2 | CASSEGASHQPQHF | TGTGCCAGCAGTGAAGGGGCTAGCCATCAGCCCCAGCATTTT
NA | TRBJ1-2 | TRBV24-1 | CATYARGYGYTF | TGTGCCACCTATGCCAGGGGCTATGGCTACACCTTC
NA | TRBJ2-1 | TRBV21-1 | CASSKGLNNEQFF | TGTGCCAGCAGCAAAGGACTAAACAATGAGCAGTTCTTC
NA | TRBJ1-5 | TRBV3-1/TRBV3-2 | CASSQDGTSGQPQHF | TGTGCCAGCAGCCAAGATGGAACTTCAGGTCAGCCCCAGCATTTT
NA | TRBJ1-2 | TRBV7-8 | CASSFSGVQGYTF | TGTGCCAGCAGCTTCTCAGGGGTCCAAGGCTACACCTTC
NA | TRBJ1-1 | TRBV6-5 | CASSPPLEGRAEAFF | TGTGCCAGCAGTCCCCCGTTGGAGGGTAGGGCTGAAGCTTTCTTT
TRBD1 | TRBJ1-4 | TRBV19 | CASRDRKAANEKLFF | TGTGCCAGCCGGGACAGGAAAGCGGCTAATGAAAAACTGTTTTTT
TRBD2 | TRBJ2-7 | TRBV25-1 | CASSLAGVAYEQYF | TGTGCCAGTTCACTAGCGGGGGTCGCCTACGAGCAGTACTTC
NA | TRBJ2-7 | TRBV2 | CASSEGLYEQYF | TGTGCCAGCAGTGAAGGTCTCTACGAGCAGTACTTC
NA | TRBJ1-2 | TRBV19 | CASSRYYGYTF | TGTGCCAGTAGTCGGTATTATGGCTACACCTTC
NA | TRBJ2-2 | TRBV6-5 | CASGEQGRNGELFF | TGTGCCAGCGGGGAACAGGGGAGGAACGGGGAGCTGTTTTTT
TRBD1 | TRBJ2-7 | TRBV7-2 | CASSRDRGYEQYF | TGTGCCAGCAGCCGGGACAGGGGGTACGAGCAGTACTTC
TRBD2 | TRBJ2-7 | TRBV15 | CATSSFSRRGNYEQYF | TGTGCCACCAGCAGTTTTAGCCGGCGGGGGAACTACGAGCAGTACTTC
NA | TRBJ2-1 | TRBV2 | CASSEGRGPDEQFF | TGTGCCAGCAGTGAGGGTAGGGGTCCGGATGAGCAGTTCTTC
TRBD2 | TRBJ2-3 | TRBV5-5 | CASSLARPRLAGSTDTQYF | TGTGCCAGCAGCTTGGCCCGACCGAGACTAGCGGGCAGCACAGATACGCAGTATTTT